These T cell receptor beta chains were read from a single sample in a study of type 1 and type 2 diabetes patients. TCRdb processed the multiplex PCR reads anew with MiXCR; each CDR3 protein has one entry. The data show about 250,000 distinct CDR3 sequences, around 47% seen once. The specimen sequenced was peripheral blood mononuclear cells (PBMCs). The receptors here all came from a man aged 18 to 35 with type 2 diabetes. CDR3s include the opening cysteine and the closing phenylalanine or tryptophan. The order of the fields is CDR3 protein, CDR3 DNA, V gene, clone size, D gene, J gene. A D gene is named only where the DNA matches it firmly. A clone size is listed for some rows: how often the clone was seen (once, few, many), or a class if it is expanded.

CDR3 protein: CAWSLGLEGLAGETQYF
CDR3 DNA: TGTGCCTGGAGTCTGGGTCTTGAGGGACTAGCGGGAGAGACCCAGTACTTC
V gene: TRBV30
clone size: NA
D gene: TRBD2
J gene: TRBJ2-5

CDR3 protein: CASSAFGQGMNTEAFF
CDR3 DNA: TGTGCCAGCAGCGCCTTCGGACAGGGGATGAACACTGAAGCTTTCTTT
V gene: TRBV9
clone size: few
D gene: TRBD1
J gene: TRBJ1-1

CDR3 protein: CASSYGGGTTEAFF
CDR3 DNA: TGTGCCAGCAGTTACGGGGGGGGGACCACTGAAGCTTTCTTT
V gene: TRBV6-5
clone size: NA
D gene: NA
J gene: TRBJ1-1

CDR3 protein: CASSEQDGYGYTF
CDR3 DNA: TGCGCCAGCAGTGAGCAGGACGGCTATGGCTACACCTTC
V gene: TRBV10-1
clone size: NA
D gene: NA
J gene: TRBJ1-2

CDR3 protein: CASSSGGRSYGYTF
CDR3 DNA: TGTGCCAGCAGCTCAGGGGGACGGAGTTATGGCTACACCTTC
V gene: TRBV7-8
clone size: once
D gene: TRBD1
J gene: TRBJ1-2

CDR3 protein: CSASFGTEAFF
CDR3 DNA: TGCAGTGCTAGTTTCGGGACTGAAGCTTTCTTT
V gene: TRBV20-1
clone size: NA
D gene: NA
J gene: TRBJ1-1

CDR3 protein: CAWSVYRSAVDTQYF
CDR3 DNA: TGTGCCTGGAGTGTATACCGATCAGCGGTAGATACGCAGTATTTT
V gene: TRBV30
clone size: NA
D gene: NA
J gene: TRBJ2-3

CDR3 protein: CASSEWIGRADEQYF
CDR3 DNA: TGTGCCAGCAGTGAATGGATTGGGAGGGCCGACGAGCAGTACTTC
V gene: TRBV6-1
clone size: NA
D gene: TRBD2
J gene: TRBJ2-7

CDR3 protein: CASSAEQETQYF
CDR3 DNA: TGTGCCAGCTCAGCCGAGCAAGAGACCCAGTACTTC
V gene: TRBV12-3/TRBV12-4
clone size: few
D gene: NA
J gene: TRBJ2-5

CDR3 protein: CAWSVRVEAFF
CDR3 DNA: TGTGCCTGGAGTGTCAGAGTTGAAGCTTTCTTT
V gene: TRBV30
clone size: NA
D gene: NA
J gene: TRBJ1-1

CDR3 protein: CSAGGLSTNEKLFF
CDR3 DNA: TGCAGTGCTGGGGGGTTGTCGACTAATGAAAAACTGTTTTTT
V gene: TRBV20-1
clone size: once
D gene: NA
J gene: TRBJ1-4

CDR3 protein: CTITPSGNQPQHF
CDR3 DNA: TGTACCATCACTCCGTCTGGCAATCAGCCCCAGCATTTT
V gene: TRBV10-3
clone size: NA
D gene: NA
J gene: TRBJ1-5

CDR3 protein: CASSPGPLHF
CDR3 DNA: TGCGCCAGCAGCCCGGGGCCCCTCCACTTT
V gene: TRBV10-1
clone size: few
D gene: NA
J gene: TRBJ1-6

CDR3 protein: CASRFRGSSNQPQHF
CDR3 DNA: TGTGCCAGTAGGTTCAGGGGTTCTAGCAATCAGCCCCAGCATTTT
V gene: TRBV19
clone size: NA
D gene: NA
J gene: TRBJ1-5

CDR3 protein: CASSRQINQPQHF
CDR3 DNA: TGTGCCAGCAGTAGACAGATCAATCAGCCCCAGCATTTT
V gene: TRBV6-5
clone size: NA
D gene: NA
J gene: TRBJ1-5

CDR3 protein: CACGGGGGSYGYTF
CDR3 DNA: TGTGCCTGTGGGGGGGGGGGCGGAAGCTATGGCTACACCTTC
V gene: TRBV30
clone size: few
D gene: NA
J gene: TRBJ1-2

CDR3 protein: CASRRETSGANVPTF
CDR3 DNA: TGTGCCAGCAGGAGGGAAACCTCTGGGGCCAACGTCCCGACTTTC
V gene: TRBV2
clone size: once
D gene: NA
J gene: TRBJ2-6

CDR3 protein: CASSLFLDPGYEQYF
CDR3 DNA: TGTGCCAGCAGTTTATTCCTGGACCCCGGGTACGAGCAGTACTTC
V gene: TRBV27
clone size: few
D gene: NA
J gene: TRBJ2-7

CDR3 protein: CANIRGFWEAFF
CDR3 DNA: TGCGCCAACATAAGGGGATTTTGGGAAGCTTTCTTT
V gene: TRBV10-2
clone size: NA
D gene: NA
J gene: TRBJ1-1

CDR3 protein: CASSLGGAGVLNEQFF
CDR3 DNA: TGCGCCAGCAGCCTGGGGGGAGCGGGGGTATTGAATGAGCAGTTCTTC
V gene: TRBV4-1
clone size: NA
D gene: TRBD2
J gene: TRBJ2-1

CDR3 protein: CASSLGNEQFF
CDR3 DNA: TGTGCCAGCAGCTTAGGTAATGAGCAGTTCTTC
V gene: TRBV7-2
clone size: many
D gene: NA
J gene: TRBJ2-1

CDR3 protein: CASSPGLANTGELFF
CDR3 DNA: TGTGCCAGCAGCCCGGGACTAGCGAACACCGGGGAGCTGTTTTTT
V gene: TRBV12-3/TRBV12-4
clone size: few
D gene: TRBD2
J gene: TRBJ2-2

CDR3 protein: CASSLGGLTYEQYF
CDR3 DNA: TGCGCCAGCAGCTTGGGTGGGCTAACCTACGAGCAGTACTTC
V gene: TRBV5-1
clone size: NA
D gene: NA
J gene: TRBJ2-7

CDR3 protein: CASKGADTQYF
CDR3 DNA: TGTGCCAGTAAAGGGGCAGATACGCAGTATTTT
V gene: TRBV19
clone size: NA
D gene: NA
J gene: TRBJ2-3

CDR3 protein: CASSSLGQGGYTF
CDR3 DNA: TGTGCCAGCAGTTCCCTTGGACAGGGCGGCTACACCTTC
V gene: TRBV19
clone size: NA
D gene: TRBD1
J gene: TRBJ1-2

CDR3 protein: CASSFARGQTDTQYF
CDR3 DNA: TGCGCCAGCAGCTTCGCGCGGGGGCAAACAGATACGCAGTATTTT
V gene: TRBV5-1
clone size: NA
D gene: NA
J gene: TRBJ2-3

CDR3 protein: CASSVHDGMNTEAFF
CDR3 DNA: TGTGCCAGCAGTGTACATGACGGCATGAACACTGAAGCTTTCTTT
V gene: TRBV6-5
clone size: few
D gene: NA
J gene: TRBJ1-1

CDR3 protein: CAGDRGGYGYTF
CDR3 DNA: TGTGCCGGGGACAGGGGCGGCTATGGCTACACCTTC
V gene: TRBV30
clone size: many
D gene: TRBD1
J gene: TRBJ1-2

CDR3 protein: CASSVERVSHEQYF
CDR3 DNA: TGTGCCAGCAGCGTGGAAAGGGTGAGTCACGAGCAGTACTTC
V gene: TRBV9
clone size: NA
D gene: NA
J gene: TRBJ2-7

CDR3 protein: CASSVQGRGANVLTF
CDR3 DNA: TGTGCCAGCAGTGTACAGGGGAGAGGGGCCAACGTCCTGACTTTC
V gene: TRBV12-3/TRBV12-4
clone size: NA
D gene: TRBD1
J gene: TRBJ2-6

CDR3 protein: CSVAQGSGTNEKLFF
CDR3 DNA: TGCAGCGTTGCACAGGGTTCGGGGACTAATGAAAAACTGTTTTTT
V gene: TRBV29-1
clone size: NA
D gene: NA
J gene: TRBJ1-4

CDR3 protein: CASSKAGLAGDADTQYF
CDR3 DNA: TGTGCCAGCAGCAAGGCGGGACTAGCGGGAGACGCAGATACGCAGTATTTT
V gene: TRBV9
clone size: NA
D gene: TRBD2
J gene: TRBJ2-3

CDR3 protein: CASSRQMNTEAFF
CDR3 DNA: TGTGCCAGCAGCCGCCAGATGAACACTGAAGCTTTCTTT
V gene: TRBV7-3
clone size: few
D gene: NA
J gene: TRBJ1-1

CDR3 protein: CASSFQGMLNTGAFF
CDR3 DNA: TGCGCCAGCAGCTTTCAGGGGATGCTGAACACTGGAGCTTTCTTT
V gene: TRBV5-1
clone size: NA
D gene: NA
J gene: TRBJ1-1

CDR3 protein: CASSQDTTRADTQYF
CDR3 DNA: TGCGCCAGCAGCCAAGATACAACCAGGGCAGATACGCAGTATTTT
V gene: TRBV4-1
clone size: NA
D gene: NA
J gene: TRBJ2-3

CDR3 protein: CATSDFSTDTQYF
CDR3 DNA: TGTGCCACCAGTGATTTTAGCACAGATACGCAGTATTTT
V gene: TRBV24-1
clone size: NA
D gene: NA
J gene: TRBJ2-3

CDR3 protein: CASSPGGSSYEQYF
CDR3 DNA: TGTGCCAGCAGCCCGGGGGGGAGCTCCTACGAGCAGTACTTC
V gene: TRBV9
clone size: few
D gene: TRBD2
J gene: TRBJ2-7

CDR3 protein: CASSELSYEQYF
CDR3 DNA: TGTGCCAGCTCGGAATTAAGCTACGAGCAGTACTTC
V gene: TRBV18
clone size: few
D gene: NA
J gene: TRBJ2-7

CDR3 protein: CATSSESTGRGTQYF
CDR3 DNA: TGTGCCACCAGCAGTGAGTCGACAGGGAGGGGGACGCAGTATTTT
V gene: TRBV15
clone size: NA
D gene: NA
J gene: TRBJ2-3

CDR3 protein: CASSMGRHYGYTF
CDR3 DNA: TGTGCCAGTAGTATGGGCCGCCACTATGGCTACACCTTC
V gene: TRBV19
clone size: few
D gene: NA
J gene: TRBJ1-2

CDR3 protein: CASRGDRWSYEQYF
CDR3 DNA: TGTGCCAGCAGGGGGGACAGGTGGTCCTACGAGCAGTACTTC
V gene: TRBV28
clone size: NA
D gene: TRBD1
J gene: TRBJ2-7

CDR3 protein: CASRGQGTYNEQFF
CDR3 DNA: TGTGCCAGCAGGGGACAGGGAACCTACAATGAGCAGTTCTTC
V gene: TRBV19
clone size: NA
D gene: TRBD1
J gene: TRBJ2-1

CDR3 protein: CAISFEDRIVDNWYGYTF
CDR3 DNA: TGTGCCATCTCCTTCGAGGACAGGATAGTCGATAATTGGTATGGCTACACCTTC
V gene: TRBV10-3
clone size: NA
D gene: TRBD1
J gene: TRBJ1-2

CDR3 protein: CSASRGGGYNEQFF
CDR3 DNA: TGCAGCGCCTCCAGGGGGGGTGGCTACAATGAGCAGTTCTTC
V gene: TRBV29-1
clone size: NA
D gene: NA
J gene: TRBJ2-1

CDR3 protein: CASSESGPNTGELFF
CDR3 DNA: TGTGCCAGCAGTGAATCGGGACCGAACACCGGGGAGCTGTTTTTT
V gene: TRBV25-1
clone size: few
D gene: NA
J gene: TRBJ2-2

CDR3 protein: CASSVGGGTDTQYF
CDR3 DNA: TGTGCCAGCAGTGTTGGCGGGGGCACAGATACGCAGTATTTT
V gene: TRBV6-4
clone size: few
D gene: NA
J gene: TRBJ2-3

CDR3 protein: CASSPASATYEQYF
CDR3 DNA: TGTGCCAGCAGCCCGGCTAGCGCAACCTACGAGCAGTACTTC
V gene: TRBV6-5
clone size: NA
D gene: NA
J gene: TRBJ2-7

CDR3 protein: CSASTLVRSDTQYF
CDR3 DNA: TGCAGTGCTAGCACACTAGTGAGGTCAGATACGCAGTATTTT
V gene: TRBV20-1
clone size: NA
D gene: NA
J gene: TRBJ2-3

CDR3 protein: CASSSRTGTDYGYTF
CDR3 DNA: TGTGCCAGCAGTTCTCGGACAGGGACGGACTATGGCTACACCTTC
V gene: TRBV28
clone size: NA
D gene: TRBD1
J gene: TRBJ1-2

CDR3 protein: CASSYEGRAFF
CDR3 DNA: TGTGCCAGCAGTTACGAGGGAAGAGCTTTCTTT
V gene: TRBV6-6
clone size: few
D gene: NA
J gene: TRBJ1-1

CDR3 protein: CASSGKGRPYNEQFF
CDR3 DNA: TGTGCCAGCAGTGGCAAGGGACGACCCTACAATGAGCAGTTCTTC
V gene: TRBV25-1
clone size: few
D gene: NA
J gene: TRBJ2-1

CDR3 protein: CASSHGLSGANVLTF
CDR3 DNA: TGTGCCAGCAGCCATGGTCTCTCTGGGGCCAACGTCCTGACTTTC
V gene: TRBV28
clone size: NA
D gene: NA
J gene: TRBJ2-6

CDR3 protein: CASSPDRVSGELFF
CDR3 DNA: TGTGCCAGCAGCCCCGACAGGGTCTCCGGGGAGCTGTTTTTT
V gene: TRBV6-5
clone size: NA
D gene: TRBD1
J gene: TRBJ2-2